The 20 T cell receptor beta chains in this list originate from one sample, sequenced in a study of vaccination effects on CD4 cells after COVID-19. Antigen specificity for these receptors is unknown. Isolation of CD4+ T cells took place after around 10 days of culture. The table came from immunoSEQ multiplex PCR; TCRdb's copy has only in-frame clones and leaves some out. The repertoire includes some 36,000 clones, approximately 71% of them detected once, and 4% to 4.5% sits in the top ten. Sequencing was performed on CD4+ T cells from PBMCs cultured without peptide, taken before COVID-19 vaccination. The source of these receptors is a human donor who received a COVID-19 vaccine.

The chain couples TRBV24-1 to TRBJ1-2; D is undetermined. V dropped 3 bases and J dropped 0 bases, with 1 base sitting between them. The germline V gene has CDR1 KGHDR and CDR2 SFDVKD. The length of the CDR3 is 12 residues. The CDR3 spells CATSDTNYGYTF. Here the CDR3 DNA reads TGTGCCACCAGTGATACTAACTATGGCTACACCTTC.

J is TRBJ1-6 and V is TRBV6-1; tentatively, D is TRBD1 (5 bases). CDR1 is MNHNS, CDR2 SASEGT, per germline. The germline V and J ends were trimmed by 1 base and 7 bases, with 11 bases remaining between them. CDR3 size: 15 residues. The CDR3 spells CASSEVDGQNSPLHF. As DNA, the CDR3 is TGTGCCAGCAGTGAAGTTGACGGACAAAATTCACCCCTCCACTTT.

The chain employs TRBV5-1 and TRBJ1-1; D not certain. Germline CDR1 and CDR2: SGHRS and YFSETQ. V gave up 4 bases and J gave up 1 base, with 2 bases separating them. The CDR3 is 11 residues long. CDR3 loop: CASSRNTEAFF. The CDR3 bases are TGCGCCAGCAGCCGGAACACTGAAGCTTTCTTT.

This clone was seen only once. The chain combines TRBV2 with TRBJ1-1; D perhaps matches TRBD1 (6 bases). Germline assignment: CDR1 SNHLY and CDR2 FYNNEI. Trimming removed 6 bases at V and 2 bases at J, with 19 bases between. The CDR3 runs to 16 residues. This CDR3 is CASSLEGGGGNTEAFF. In DNA form, the CDR3 reads TGTGCCAGCAGCCTCGAGGGGGGTGGGGGTAACACTGAAGCTTTCTTT.

V gene TRBV11-2 combines with J gene TRBJ2-7, with unresolved D. There are 14 residues in the CDR3. From germline, CDR1 is SGHAT and CDR2 FQNNGV. Trimming cost V 1 base and J 3 bases, with 10 bases left between them. The chain's CDR3 is CASSLASKVYEQYF. CDR3 in DNA: TGTGCCAGCAGCTTAGCAAGCAAGGTCTACGAGCAGTACTTC.

This chain connects TRBV6-5 to TRBJ2-2, with unresolved D. This CDR3 contains 13 residues. Germline loops: CDR1 MNHEY, CDR2 SVGAGI. V was clipped by 3 bases and J by 6 bases, with 8 bases between them. CDR3 nucleotides: TGTGCCAGCAGTTATTCTGTGTCCGGGGAGCTGTTTTTT. This codes for CASSYSVSGELFF.

The chain's CDR3 is CASSAEWRGDTQYF. CDR3 coding DNA: TGTGCCAGCAGCGCAGAATGGCGAGGAGATACGCAGTATTTT. This chain connects TRBV5-4 to TRBJ2-3; D gene uncertain. Trimming stripped 4 bases from V and 5 bases from J, with 14 bases between. The CDR3 is 14 amino acids. The germline CDR1 and CDR2 sequences are SGHNT and YYREEE (reference sequence).

This clone was picked up one time. This chain links TRBV7-8 with TRBJ2-7, with D perhaps TRBD1 or TRBD2 (5 bases each). The CDR3 spans 13 residues. The V and J ends lost 1 base and 7 bases respectively, with 11 bases between them. Looked up from germline, CDR1 is SGHVS and CDR2 is FQNEAQ. The CDR3 DNA is TGTGCCAGCAGCTTAGGAGGGGAGAGGGAGCAGTACTTC. Amino acid sequence: CASSLGGEREQYF.

The CDR3 DNA reads as TGTGCCAGCAGCTATTCCTCGGGTGGCTCCTACGAGCAGTACTTC. It encodes CASSYSSGGSYEQYF. The chain couples TRBV6-5 to TRBJ2-7; D call uncertain. CDR3 length equals 15 residues. The germline V gene has CDR1 MNHEY and CDR2 SVGAGI. V was trimmed by 6 bases and J by 0 bases, leaving 15 bases between them.

The chain combines TRBV25-1 with TRBJ2-7; unclear D gene. Looked up from germline, CDR1 is MGHDK and CDR2 is SYGVNS. The CDR3 covers 11 residues. Trimming removed 5 bases from V and 4 bases from J, with 6 bases in between. The CDR3 DNA sequence: TGTGCCAGCAGTCAAGCGTACGAGCAGTACTTC. It codes for CASSQAYEQYF.

This clone was seen more than once but under ten times. V gene TRBV5-6 combines with J gene TRBJ1-1, with D unclear. Trimming removed 4 bases at V and 4 bases at J, with 14 bases between. The CDR3 sequence is 14 residues long. The V gene's germline CDR1 is SGHDT and CDR2 YYEEEE. The CDR3: CASSPPSRATEAFF. CDR3 DNA sequence: TGTGCCAGCAGCCCCCCCTCGAGGGCCACTGAAGCTTTCTTT. Complete variable domain (other parts from reference TRBV5-6 and TRBJ1-1): DAGVTQSPTHLIKTRGQQVTLRCSPKSGHDTVSWYQQALGQGPQFIFQYYEEEERQRGNFPDRFSGHQFPNYSSELNVNALLLGDSALYLCASSPPSRATEAFFGQGTRLTVV.

V usage is TRBV5-4 and J usage is TRBJ2-4; TRBD1 agrees at 8 bases. The CDR3 covers 15 residues. CDR1 and CDR2 from the germline V gene are SGHNT and YYREEE (reference sequence). The V gene end was trimmed by 4 bases and the J gene end by 6 bases; junction bases not matched to a gene: 9. CDR3 sequence (DNA): TGTGCCAGCAGCCCCGAACCGACAGGGGTAAACATTCAGTACTTC. It encodes CASSPEPTGVNIQYF. Supplemented by reference TRBV5-4 and TRBJ2-4, the full variable domain reads ETGVTQSPTHLIKTRGQQVTLRCSSQSGHNTVSWYQQALGQGPQFIFQYYREEENGRGNFPPRFSGLQFPNYSSELNVNALELDDSALYLCASSPEPTGVNIQYFGAGTRLSVL.

A few counts support this clone. This chain uses TRBV11-2 with TRBJ2-4; TRBD2 is a possible D gene (6 bases). CDR1 is SGHAT and CDR2 is FQNNGV in the germline V gene. This CDR3 comprises 15 residues. The ends were cut back, 2 bases at V and 6 bases at J, with 14 bases in the middle. Written as DNA, the CDR3 is TGTGCCAGCAGCTTAATTTGGGGAGCGGGAAACATTCAGTACTTC. This translates into CASSLIWGAGNIQYF.

The chain employs TRBV7-2 and TRBJ2-1; TRBD1 matches 7 bases. V gave up 8 bases and J gave up 8 bases; unmatched junction bases: 12. This CDR3 region has 14 residues. Germline V gene lookup returns CDR1 SGHTA and CDR2 FQGNSA. The chain's CDR3 is CASSTGDSWYEQFF. CDR3 sequence (DNA): TGTGCCAGCTCAACAGGGGATAGTTGGTATGAGCAGTTCTTC.

This chain connects TRBV4-1 to TRBJ2-3, with D possibly being TRBD1 or TRBD2 (5 bases each). The CDR3 totals 16 residues. CDR1 MGHRA and CDR2 YSYEKL come from the germline V gene. Trimming shortened V by 3 bases and J by 0 bases, and 13 bases separated the two germline ends. The DNA of the CDR3 is TGCGCCAGCAGCCAGGGGACGGCGGCTAGCACAGATACGCAGTATTTT. As protein: CASSQGTAASTDTQYF.

This clone came up a few times. This chain uses TRBV2 with TRBJ2-3; D perhaps matches TRBD2 (5 bases). This CDR3 spans 18 amino acids. Per germline, CDR1 SNHLY and CDR2 FYNNEI. Trimming took off 0 bases at V and 1 base at J, with 17 bases between the two ends. CDR3 loop: CASSEAGVWRPGTDTQYF. The CDR3 DNA reads as TGTGCCAGCAGTGAAGCCGGAGTCTGGAGGCCTGGCACAGATACGCAGTATTTT.

This rearrangement joins TRBV20-1 to TRBJ2-4, with 7 bases matching TRBD2. V shed 3 bases, J shed 9 bases, and the junction held 14 bases outside the gene matches. This CDR3 comprises 15 residues. Germline lookup yields CDR1 DFQATT and CDR2 SNEGSKA (reference sequence). The CDR3 DNA follows: TGCAGTGCTAGTGCGGGAGCGCAGGCGGGAAGCATTCAGTACTTC. It specifies CSASAGAQAGSIQYF.

V is TRBV6-1 and J is TRBJ2-3; TRBD1 or TRBD2 may be the D gene (5 bases each). This CDR3 has 14 amino acids. Germline CDR1 is MNHNS and CDR2 is SASEGT. The V end lost 2 bases, the J end lost 3 bases, and 9 bases lay between the germline ends. The CDR3 loop is CASSERGETDTQYF. The CDR3 DNA follows: TGTGCCAGCAGTGAAAGAGGGGAGACAGATACGCAGTATTTT.

The chain joins TRBV7-2 to TRBJ2-3; 7 bases map to TRBD1. This CDR3 contains 13 residues. Germline CDR1 is SGHTA and CDR2 is FQGNSA. V trimming: 8 bases; J trimming: 2 bases; junction bases outside the gene matches: 4. The CDR3 DNA sequence: TGTGCCAGCTCCGGACAGGTCACAGATACGCAGTATTTT. Amino acids: CASSGQVTDTQYF.

The sample holds one count of this clone. J is TRBJ2-4 and V is TRBV5-8; D is perhaps TRBD1 (7 bases). The CDR3 extends over 19 amino acids. The germline V and J ends were trimmed by 4 bases and 0 bases, with 23 bases remaining between them. Per germline, CDR1 SGHTS and CDR2 YDEGEE. The CDR3 nucleotides read TGTGCCAGCAGCCATTGGTTCGCGGGACAGAACCTAGCCAAAAACATTCAGTACTTC. Translation: CASSHWFAGQNLAKNIQYF.